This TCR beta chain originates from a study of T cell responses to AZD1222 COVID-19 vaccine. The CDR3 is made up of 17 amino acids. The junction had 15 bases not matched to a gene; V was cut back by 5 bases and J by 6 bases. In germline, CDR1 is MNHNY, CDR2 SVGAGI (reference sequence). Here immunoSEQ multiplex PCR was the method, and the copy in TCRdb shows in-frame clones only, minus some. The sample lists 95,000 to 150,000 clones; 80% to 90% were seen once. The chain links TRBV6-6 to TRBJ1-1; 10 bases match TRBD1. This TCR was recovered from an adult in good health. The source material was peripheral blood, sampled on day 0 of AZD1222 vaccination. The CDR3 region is CASSRRRLKGQGPEAFF. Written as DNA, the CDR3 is TGTGCCAGCAGTCGCCGGAGGCTAAAGGGACAGGGGCCTGAAGCTTTCTTT.